This is a list of T cell receptor beta chains from one sample in a study of T cells in Graves' hyperthyroidism and ophthalmopathy. TCRdb fed the multiplex PCR reads into MiXCR, producing one record per CDR3 protein. The sample yields fewer than 350,000 distinct CDR3 sequences, around 18% seen once. The sequencing sample was made of blood. These receptors were obtained from a woman between 35 and 50 years old with Graves' ophthalmopathy. CDR3s include the opening cysteine and the closing phenylalanine or tryptophan. The D gene is left open where the match is weak. For some rows the clone size is stated as once, few or many, or as a class when expanded; others skip it.

j_call | v_call | d_call | clone_size | cdr3_aa | cdr3_nt
TRBJ2-2 | TRBV12-3/TRBV12-4 | TRBD1 | many | CASTPSGGTGELFF | TGTGCCAGCACCCCGTCAGGGGGCACCGGGGAGCTGTTTTTT
TRBJ2-7 | TRBV7-8 | TRBD1 | many | CASSLVQGAYEQYF | TGTGCCAGCAGCTTAGTACAGGGGGCATACGAGCAGTACTTC
TRBJ1-5 | TRBV15 | NA | NA | CATSSPGLSNQPQHF | TGTGCCACCAGCAGCCCAGGGTTAAGCAATCAGCCCCAGCATTTT
TRBJ2-7 | TRBV29-1 | NA | NA | CSVVRGTSYEQYF | TGCAGCGTTGTGCGCGGGACCTCCTACGAGCAGTACTTC
TRBJ1-6 | TRBV6-5 | TRBD1 | many | CASKPTGGQPNSPLHF | TGTGCCAGCAAACCTACGGGGGGACAGCCCAATTCACCCCTCCACTTT
TRBJ1-2 | TRBV6-1 | NA | NA | CASSPSDSRSGYTF | TGTGCCAGCAGTCCTTCTGACAGCAGGTCTGGCTACACCTTC
TRBJ1-5 | TRBV28 | NA | many | CASSILRRISNQPQHF | TGTGCCAGCAGTATCCTCAGACGAATAAGCAATCAGCCCCAGCATTTT
TRBJ2-7 | TRBV7-9 | TRBD2 | many | CASSPTSGRAKNEQYF | TGTGCCAGCAGCCCTACTAGCGGGAGGGCCAAGAACGAGCAGTACTTC
TRBJ2-3 | TRBV6-1 | NA | many | CASRRGVADTQYF | TGTGCCAGCAGGCGGGGAGTAGCAGATACGCAGTATTTT
TRBJ1-5 | TRBV20-1 | NA | many | CSAKSGGFGRQPQHF | TGCAGTGCAAAGAGCGGGGGATTCGGACGTCAGCCCCAGCATTTT
TRBJ2-7 | TRBV6-2/TRBV6-3 | NA | many | CASSYKTRRNSYEQYF | TGTGCCAGCAGTTACAAGACGAGACGGAACTCCTACGAGCAGTACTTC
TRBJ2-2 | TRBV27 | TRBD2 | many | CASSTRRASGSGELFF | TGTGCCAGCAGCACTAGGCGTGCTAGCGGGAGTGGGGAGCTGTTTTTT
TRBJ1-5 | TRBV25-1 | TRBD1 | many | CASSADRGDPNHQPQHF | TGTGCCAGCAGTGCGGACAGGGGAGATCCTAACCATCAGCCCCAGCATTTT
TRBJ1-2 | TRBV28 | NA | many | CASSSAGGMGYGYTF | TGTGCCAGCAGTTCCGCCGGGGGAATGGGCTATGGCTACACCTTC
TRBJ2-3 | TRBV10-1 | NA | many | CASSDTGRTTDTQYF | TGCGCCAGCAGTGACACAGGGAGGACCACAGATACGCAGTATTTT
TRBJ1-6 | TRBV28 | NA | many | CASSSGRTHSPLHF | TGTGCCAGCAGCTCCGGCAGGACCCATTCACCCCTCCACTTT
TRBJ2-4 | TRBV12-3/TRBV12-4 | NA | many | CASSKKNIQYF | TGTGCCAGCAGTAAAAAAAACATTCAGTACTTC
TRBJ1-2 | TRBV6-2/TRBV6-3 | TRBD1 | many | CASSRGQGVYTF | TGTGCCAGCAGCCGCGGACAGGGGGTCTACACCTTC
TRBJ1-2 | TRBV28 | TRBD1 | NA | CASSHTGTGYGYTF | TGTGCCAGCAGTCATACCGGGACAGGCTATGGCTACACCTTC
TRBJ2-5 | TRBV2 | NA | many | CASRIRGWQETQYF | TGTGCCAGCAGGATTAGAGGGTGGCAAGAGACCCAGTACTTC